This paragraph covers one T cell receptor (beta chain) sequence. Its matching antigen is unknown. TCRdb's copy holds only in-frame clones and misses some; the assay was immunoSEQ multiplex PCR. The top ten clones hold under 0.45% of a sample with approximately 2.3 million clones, more than 85% of them seen once. The V end lost 1 base, the J end lost 5 bases, and 15 bases lay between the germline ends. Germline V gene lookup returns CDR1 LGHNA and CDR2 YSLEER. The CDR3 is 16 amino acids. This entry belongs to a study of shared clonotypes between healthy human individuals. Regarding the study as a whole: Among several donors, roughly 5% of naive CD4 clonotypes were found in common.

The chain combines TRBV4-3 with TRBJ2-1, with D unclear. The specimen was naive CD4+ T cells from PBMCs. The sample's subset: CD45RA+ positively selected. The receptor was derived from a man between 18 and 35 years old in good health. Some clones in this sample may be carry-over from other donors' samples. CDR3 region: CASSQGYQRLNNEQFF. In DNA form, the CDR3 reads TGCGCCAGCAGCCAAGGGTACCAGCGTTTGAACAATGAGCAGTTCTTC.